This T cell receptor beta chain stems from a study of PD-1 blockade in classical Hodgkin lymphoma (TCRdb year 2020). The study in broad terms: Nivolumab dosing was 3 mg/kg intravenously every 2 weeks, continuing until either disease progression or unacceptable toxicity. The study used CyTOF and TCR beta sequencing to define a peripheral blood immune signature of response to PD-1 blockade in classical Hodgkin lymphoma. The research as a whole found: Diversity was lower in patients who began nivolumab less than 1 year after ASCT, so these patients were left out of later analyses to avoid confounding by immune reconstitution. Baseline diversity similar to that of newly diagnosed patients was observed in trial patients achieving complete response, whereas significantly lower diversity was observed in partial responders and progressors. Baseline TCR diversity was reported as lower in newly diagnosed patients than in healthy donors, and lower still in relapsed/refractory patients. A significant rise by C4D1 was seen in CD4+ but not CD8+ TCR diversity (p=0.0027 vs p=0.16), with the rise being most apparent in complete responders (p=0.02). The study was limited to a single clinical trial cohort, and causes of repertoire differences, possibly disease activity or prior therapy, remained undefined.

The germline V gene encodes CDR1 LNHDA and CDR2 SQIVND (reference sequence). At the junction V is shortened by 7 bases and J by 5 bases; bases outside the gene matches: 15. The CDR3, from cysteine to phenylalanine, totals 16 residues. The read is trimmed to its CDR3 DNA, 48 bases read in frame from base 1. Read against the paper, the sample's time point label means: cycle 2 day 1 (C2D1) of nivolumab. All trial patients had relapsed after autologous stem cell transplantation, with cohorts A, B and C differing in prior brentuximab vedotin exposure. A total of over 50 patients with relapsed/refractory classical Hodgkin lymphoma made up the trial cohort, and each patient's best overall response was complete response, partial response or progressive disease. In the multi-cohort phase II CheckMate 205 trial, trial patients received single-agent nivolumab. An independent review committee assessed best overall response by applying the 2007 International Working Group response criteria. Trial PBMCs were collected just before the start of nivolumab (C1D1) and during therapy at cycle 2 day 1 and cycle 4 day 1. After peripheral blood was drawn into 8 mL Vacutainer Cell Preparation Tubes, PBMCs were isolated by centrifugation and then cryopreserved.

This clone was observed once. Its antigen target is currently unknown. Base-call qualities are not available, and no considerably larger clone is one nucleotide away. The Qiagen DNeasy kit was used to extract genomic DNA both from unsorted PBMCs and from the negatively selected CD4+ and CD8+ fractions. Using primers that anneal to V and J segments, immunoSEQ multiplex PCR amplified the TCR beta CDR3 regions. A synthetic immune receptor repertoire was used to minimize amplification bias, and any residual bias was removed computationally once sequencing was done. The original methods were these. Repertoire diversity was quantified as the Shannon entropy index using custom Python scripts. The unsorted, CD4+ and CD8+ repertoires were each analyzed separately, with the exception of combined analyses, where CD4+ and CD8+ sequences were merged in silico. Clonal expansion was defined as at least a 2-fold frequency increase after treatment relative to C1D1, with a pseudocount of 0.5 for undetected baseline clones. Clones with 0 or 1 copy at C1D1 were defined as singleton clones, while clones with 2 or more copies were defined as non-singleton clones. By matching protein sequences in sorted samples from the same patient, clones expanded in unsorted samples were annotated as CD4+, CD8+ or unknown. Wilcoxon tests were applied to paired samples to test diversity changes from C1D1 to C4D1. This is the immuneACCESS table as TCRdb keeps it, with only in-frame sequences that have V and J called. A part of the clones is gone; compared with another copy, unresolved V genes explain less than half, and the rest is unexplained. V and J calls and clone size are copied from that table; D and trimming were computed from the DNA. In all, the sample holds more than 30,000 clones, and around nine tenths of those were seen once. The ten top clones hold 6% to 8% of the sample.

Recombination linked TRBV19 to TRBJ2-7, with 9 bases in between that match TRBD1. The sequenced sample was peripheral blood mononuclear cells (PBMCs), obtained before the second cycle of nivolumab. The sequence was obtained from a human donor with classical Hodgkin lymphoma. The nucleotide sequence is TGTGCCAGTACTAAGACAGGGGGATTCCGCTGGGACGAGCAGTACTTC. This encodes CASTKTGGFRWDEQYF. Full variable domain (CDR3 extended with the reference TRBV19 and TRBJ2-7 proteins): DGGITQSPKYLFRKEGQNVTLSCEQNLNHDAMYWYRQDPGQGLRLIYYSQIVNDFQKGDIAEGYSVSREKKESFPLTVTSAQKNPTAFYLCASTKTGGFRWDEQYFGPGTRLTVT.